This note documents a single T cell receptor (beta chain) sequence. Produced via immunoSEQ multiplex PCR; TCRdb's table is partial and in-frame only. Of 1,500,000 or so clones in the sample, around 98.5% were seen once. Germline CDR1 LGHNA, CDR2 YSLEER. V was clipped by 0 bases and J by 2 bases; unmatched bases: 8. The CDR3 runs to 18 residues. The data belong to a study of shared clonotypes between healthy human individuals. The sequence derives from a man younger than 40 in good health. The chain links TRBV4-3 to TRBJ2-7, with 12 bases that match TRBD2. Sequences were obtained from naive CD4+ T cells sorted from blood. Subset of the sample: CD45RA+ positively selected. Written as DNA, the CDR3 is TGCGCCAGCAGCCAAGAACTTCCGACTAGCGGGAGCACCTACGAGCAGTACTTC. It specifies CASSQELPTSGSTYEQYF.